These 9 T cell receptor beta chains were all obtained from the same sample, sequenced in a study of cytomegalovirus exposure and HLA in healthy donors. Researchers ran the PCR with 60 Vbeta and 13 Jbeta primers. Profiling relied on immunoSEQ multiplex PCR, and the TCRdb table lists in-frame clones only, not all of them. The sample shows about 110,000 clones, 70% of them seen only once. The sample taken for sequencing was PBMCs. The receptors here all came from a man younger than 40 in good health and CMV-seropositive.

This rearrangement joins TRBV28 to TRBJ2-2; TRBD2 agrees at 8 bases. The V and J ends lost 1 base and 8 bases, in that order; junction bases with no gene match: 9. The V gene's germline CDR1 is MDHEN and CDR2 SYDVKM. The CDR3 is made up of 16 amino acids. CDR3 sequence (DNA): TGTGCCAGCAGTTTATTCCGAGCGGGAGTAGAAGGGGAGCTGTTTTTT. Encoded protein: CASSLFRAGVEGELFF.

The V call is TRBV4-1, the J call TRBJ1-3, with TRBD1 matching over 9 bases. This CDR3 is built from 17 residues. Germline-derived CDR1 and CDR2 are MGHRA and YSYEKL. V shed 3 bases and J 8 bases; nucleotides not matched to a gene: 14. The CDR3 DNA follows: TGCGCCAGCAGCCAGCCGGACAGGGGAGGTGTTGGGGACACCATATATTTT. It translates to CASSQPDRGGVGDTIYF.

The chain's CDR3 is CASSRGTGKGGEAFF. DNA for the CDR3: TGTGCCAGTAGTAGGGGAACAGGGAAAGGAGGTGAAGCTTTCTTT. V usage is TRBV19 and J usage is TRBJ1-1; D is possibly TRBD1 (6 bases). The V end lost 4 bases, the J end lost 7 bases, and 19 bases lay between the germline ends. CDR1 LNHDA and CDR2 SQIVND come from the germline V gene (reference sequence). This CDR3 region has 15 residues.

The table lists this clone with a few counts. The V gene is TRBV13, the J gene TRBJ2-4, with D uncertain. CDR3 length equals 14 residues. Per the germline V gene, CDR1 is PRHDT and CDR2 is FYEKMQ (reference sequence). With 5 bases removed from V and 3 bases from J, the gap between germline ends came to 11 bases. The CDR3 bases are TGTGCCAGCAGCCCTGTACGGTACAAAAACATTCAGTACTTC. Its translation: CASSPVRYKNIQYF.

This chain links TRBV28 with TRBJ1-5, with TRBD1 matching 7 bases. Looked up from germline, CDR1 is MDHEN and CDR2 is SYDVKM. The CDR3 runs to 18 residues. Trimming cost V 5 bases and J 0 bases; bases outside gene matches: 13. CDR3 sequence (DNA): TGTGCCAGCAGTGGGGATAAGGACAGGTTTTATAGCAATCAGCCCCAGCATTTT. Translation: CASSGDKDRFYSNQPQHF.

The rearrangement joins TRBV11-3 to TRBJ1-2; 7 bases align to TRBD1. The CDR3 is 13 residues long. Germline V gives CDR1 SGHNT, CDR2 YENEEA. The ends lost 6 bases at V and 4 bases at J; junction bases unmatched: 5. The chain's CDR3 is CASRRQGVYGYTF. The CDR3 DNA is TGTGCCAGCAGGAGGCAGGGGGTCTATGGCTACACCTTC.

On this clone itself: Relative to the germline gene, one junction end is altered; a read error may explain this. V is TRBV14 and J is TRBJ2-3; TRBD1 might be the D (6 bases). The germline gives CDR1 SGHDN, CDR2 FVKESK. This CDR3 is built from 16 residues. The CDR3: CASSQVGAGSTGTQYF. The CDR3 DNA reads as TGTGCCAGCAGCCAAGTGGGGGCTGGGAGCACAGGTACGCAGTATTTT.

The rearrangement uses TRBV29-1 and TRBJ2-7; a possible D gene is TRBD1 (6 bases). The CDR3 covers 13 residues. The germline V gene encodes CDR1 SQVTM and CDR2 ANQGSEA. V lost 6 bases, J lost 1 base, and 13 bases lay in between. The CDR3: CSVAQGSSYEQYV. CDR3 nucleotide sequence: TGCAGCGTGGCACAGGGTAGTTCCTACGAGCAGTACGTC.

This clone was counted only a few times. J is TRBJ2-1 and V is TRBV25-1; 10 bases map to TRBD2. Germline trimming cut 5 bases from V and 8 bases from J; bases unmatched to any gene: 6. This CDR3 is built from 14 residues. Germline V lookup: CDR1 MGHDK, CDR2 SYGVNS. CDR3 sequence: CASSSSGRVDEQFF. DNA of the CDR3: TGTGCCAGCAGTTCTAGCGGGAGAGTAGATGAGCAGTTCTTC.